This TCR beta chain came from a study of cytomegalovirus exposure and HLA in healthy donors. Looking at the study overall: Genotyping of 400 or so donors showed that around 81% belonged to the Caucasian-associated ancestry cluster.

Comments on this clone: What it binds is not known.

Germline V gives CDR1 SNHLY, CDR2 FYNNEI. V gave up 6 bases and J gave up 4 bases; unmatched junction bases: 9. The CDR3 length is 14 residues. Use of 60 Vbeta and 13 Jbeta primers characterized the PCR. The assay was immunoSEQ multiplex PCR, and TCRdb's table has in-frame clones only and misses some. The sample carries more than 85,000 clones, over 75% recorded once. Healthy individuals who donated bone marrow served as the donors. Study observations and caveats: Reportedly, TCR beta sequences accurately predicted HLA-A and HLA-B alleles in most subjects.

The TCR originated in a boy aged 10-17 years in good health and CMV-seronegative. The chain couples TRBV2 to TRBJ2-7; 7 bases are a match to TRBD1. Sequencing used PBMCs. DNA for the CDR3: TGTGCCAGCAGGGACCGGGACAGACAATACGAGCAGTACTTC. It is translated as CASRDRDRQYEQYF. Looking up the rest from reference TRBV2 and TRBJ2-7 gives the full variable domain: EPEVTQTPSHQVTQMGQEVILRCVPISNHLYFYWYRQILGQKVEFLVSFYNNEISEKSEIFDDQFSVERPDGSNFTLKIRSTKLEDSAMYFCASRDRDRQYEQYFGPGTRLTVT.